Sequencing of this T cell receptor beta chain was carried out in a study of cytomegalovirus exposure and HLA in healthy donors. General study findings and limits: Later work associated fewer than 20,000 TCR beta sequences with HLA alleles at 0.05 false discovery rate. In a later analysis, across HLA loci, associated TCR counts were highest for DRB1, lowest for HLA-C.

The PCR had 60 Vbeta and 13 Jbeta primers. Repertoires were generated with immunoSEQ multiplex PCR, while TCRdb's copy carries only in-frame clones and drops some. Of some 190,000 clones listed, approximately 86% are singletons. Of note for this clone: What it binds is unknown.

The V end lost 0 bases, the J end lost 3 bases, and 11 bases lay between the germline ends. The CDR3 is made up of 15 amino acids. The V gene's germline CDR1 is MNHEY and CDR2 SVGAGI. The chain has TRBV6-5 and TRBJ1-2; D might be TRBD1 (5 bases). The source material was PBMCs. This TCR was sampled from a boy between 2 and 10 years old in good health and CMV-seronegative. CDR3 sequence (DNA): TGTGCCAGCAGTTACTCGGTGACAGCCTACTATGGCTACACCTTC. Translating it yields CASSYSVTAYYGYTF.